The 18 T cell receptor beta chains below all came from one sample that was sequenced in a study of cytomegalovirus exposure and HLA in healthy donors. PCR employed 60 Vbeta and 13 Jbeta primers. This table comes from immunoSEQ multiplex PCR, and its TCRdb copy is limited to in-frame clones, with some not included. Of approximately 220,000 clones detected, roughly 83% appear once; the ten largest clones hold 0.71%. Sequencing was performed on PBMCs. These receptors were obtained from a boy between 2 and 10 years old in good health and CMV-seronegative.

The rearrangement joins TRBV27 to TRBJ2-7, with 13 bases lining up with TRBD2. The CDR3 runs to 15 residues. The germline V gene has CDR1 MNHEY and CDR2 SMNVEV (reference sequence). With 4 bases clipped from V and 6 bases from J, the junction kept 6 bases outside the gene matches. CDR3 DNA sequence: TGTGCCAGCAGTTCGAGGACTAGCGGGAGTTTCGAGCAGTACTTC. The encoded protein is CASSSRTSGSFEQYF.

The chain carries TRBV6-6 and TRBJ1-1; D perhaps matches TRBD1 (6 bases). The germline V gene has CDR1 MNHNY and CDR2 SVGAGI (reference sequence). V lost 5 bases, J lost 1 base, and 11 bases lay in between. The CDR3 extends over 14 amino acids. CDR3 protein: CASSPRGGNTEAFF. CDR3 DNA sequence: TGTGCCAGCAGTCCCAGGGGTGGGAACACTGAAGCTTTCTTT.

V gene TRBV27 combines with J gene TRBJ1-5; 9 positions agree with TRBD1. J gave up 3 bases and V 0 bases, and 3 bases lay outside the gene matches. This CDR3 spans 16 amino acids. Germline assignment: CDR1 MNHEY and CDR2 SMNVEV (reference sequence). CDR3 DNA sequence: TGTGCCAGCAGTTTATCGGGACAGGGACACAATCAGCCCCAGCATTTT. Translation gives CASSLSGQGHNQPQHF.

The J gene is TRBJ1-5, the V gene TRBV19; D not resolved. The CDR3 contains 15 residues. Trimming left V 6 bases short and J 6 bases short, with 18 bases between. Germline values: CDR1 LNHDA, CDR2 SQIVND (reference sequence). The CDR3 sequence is CASSPYSPGFQPQHF. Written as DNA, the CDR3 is TGTGCCAGTAGCCCCTATAGCCCCGGGTTTCAGCCCCAGCATTTT.

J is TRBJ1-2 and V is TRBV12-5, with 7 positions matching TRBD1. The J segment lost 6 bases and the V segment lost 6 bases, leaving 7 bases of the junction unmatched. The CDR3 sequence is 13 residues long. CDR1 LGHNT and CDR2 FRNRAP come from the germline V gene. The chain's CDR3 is CASGIQGRDGYTF. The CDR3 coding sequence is TGTGCTAGTGGGATACAGGGGCGGGATGGCTACACCTTC. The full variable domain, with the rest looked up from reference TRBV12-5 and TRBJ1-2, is DARVTQTPRHKVTEMGQEVTMRCQPILGHNTVFWYRQTMMQGLELLAYFRNRAPLDDSGMPKDRFSAEMPDATLATLKIQPSEPRDSAVYFCASGIQGRDGYTFGSGTRLTVV.

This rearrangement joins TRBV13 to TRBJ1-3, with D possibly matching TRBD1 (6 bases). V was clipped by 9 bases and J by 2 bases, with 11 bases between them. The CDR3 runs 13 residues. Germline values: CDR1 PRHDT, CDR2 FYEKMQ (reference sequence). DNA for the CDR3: TGTGCCAGTTCCCACAGGGCTGGAAACACCATATATTTT. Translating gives CASSHRAGNTIYF.

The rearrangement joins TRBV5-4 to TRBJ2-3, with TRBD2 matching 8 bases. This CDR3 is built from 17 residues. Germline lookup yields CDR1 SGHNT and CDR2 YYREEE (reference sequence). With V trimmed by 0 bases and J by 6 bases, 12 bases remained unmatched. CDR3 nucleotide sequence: TGTGCCAGCAGCTTGGCCGGATCGGGAGGGCCTGGGGATACGCAGTATTTT. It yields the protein CASSLAGSGGPGDTQYF.

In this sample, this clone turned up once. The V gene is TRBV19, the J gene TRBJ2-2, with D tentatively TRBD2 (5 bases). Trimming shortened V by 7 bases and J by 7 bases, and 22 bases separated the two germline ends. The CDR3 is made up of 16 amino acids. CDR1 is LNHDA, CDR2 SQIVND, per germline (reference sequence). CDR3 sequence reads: CASNTRLERGSGELFF. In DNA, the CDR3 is TGTGCCAGTAACACCAGACTCGAAAGAGGGAGCGGGGAGCTGTTTTTT. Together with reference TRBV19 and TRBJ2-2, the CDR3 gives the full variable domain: DGGITQSPKYLFRKEGQNVTLSCEQNLNHDAMYWYRQDPGQGLRLIYYSQIVNDFQKGDIAEGYSVSREKKESFPLTVTSAQKNPTAFYLCASNTRLERGSGELFFGEGSRLTVL.

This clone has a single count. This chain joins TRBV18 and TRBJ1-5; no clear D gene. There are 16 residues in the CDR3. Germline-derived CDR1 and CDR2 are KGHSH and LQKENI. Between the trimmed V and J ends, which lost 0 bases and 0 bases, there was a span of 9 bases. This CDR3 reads CASSPPGGTSNQPQHF. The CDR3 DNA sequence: TGTGCCAGCTCACCACCGGGAGGTACTAGCAATCAGCCCCAGCATTTT. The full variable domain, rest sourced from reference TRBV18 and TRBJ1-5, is NAGVMQNPRHLVRRRGQEARLRCSPMKGHSHVYWYRQLPEEGLKFMVYLQKENIIDESGMPKERFSAEFPKEGPSILRIQQVVRGDSAAYFCASSPPGGTSNQPQHFGDGTRLSIL.

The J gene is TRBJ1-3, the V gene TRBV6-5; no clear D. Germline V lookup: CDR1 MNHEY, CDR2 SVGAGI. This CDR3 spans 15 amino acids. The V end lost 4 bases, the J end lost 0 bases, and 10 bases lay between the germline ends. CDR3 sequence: CASSFLQNSGNTIYF. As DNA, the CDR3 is TGTGCCAGCAGTTTCCTTCAGAACTCTGGAAACACCATATATTTT.

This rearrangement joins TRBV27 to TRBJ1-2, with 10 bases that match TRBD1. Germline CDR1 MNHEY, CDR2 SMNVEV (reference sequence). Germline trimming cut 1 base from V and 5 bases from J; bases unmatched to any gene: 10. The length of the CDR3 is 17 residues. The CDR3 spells CASSLFGQGDEGYGYTF. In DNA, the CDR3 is TGTGCCAGCAGTTTATTTGGACAGGGGGACGAGGGGTATGGCTACACCTTC.

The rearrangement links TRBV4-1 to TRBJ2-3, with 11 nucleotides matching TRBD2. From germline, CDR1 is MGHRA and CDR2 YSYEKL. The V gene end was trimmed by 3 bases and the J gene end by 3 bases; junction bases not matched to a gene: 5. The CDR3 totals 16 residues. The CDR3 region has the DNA TGCGCCAGCAGCCAGGTACTAGCGGGAGTAACAGATACGCAGTATTTT. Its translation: CASSQVLAGVTDTQYF.

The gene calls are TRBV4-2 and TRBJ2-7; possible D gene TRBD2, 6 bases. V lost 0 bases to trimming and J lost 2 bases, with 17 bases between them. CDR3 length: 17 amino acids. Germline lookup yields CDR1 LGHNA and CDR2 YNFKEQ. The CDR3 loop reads CASSQDLEGIIPYEQYF. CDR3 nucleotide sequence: TGTGCCAGCAGCCAAGACCTGGAGGGAATAATCCCCTACGAGCAGTACTTC.

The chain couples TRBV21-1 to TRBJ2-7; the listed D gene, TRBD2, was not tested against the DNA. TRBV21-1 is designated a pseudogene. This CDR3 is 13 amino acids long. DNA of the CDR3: TGTGCCAGCAGCAAGCGCGGGAGACACGAGCAGTACTTC. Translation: CASSKRGRHEQYF.

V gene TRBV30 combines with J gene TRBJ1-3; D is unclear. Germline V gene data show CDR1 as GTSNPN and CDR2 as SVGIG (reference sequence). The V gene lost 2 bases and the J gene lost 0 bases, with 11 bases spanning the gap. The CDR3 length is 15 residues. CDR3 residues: CAWSRGQSSGNTIYF. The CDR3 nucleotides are TGTGCCTGGAGTAGAGGTCAGAGCTCTGGAAACACCATATATTTT. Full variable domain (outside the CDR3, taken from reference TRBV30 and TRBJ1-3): SQTIHQWPATLVQPVGSPLSLECTVEGTSNPNLYWYRQAAGRGLQLLFYSVGIGQISSEVPQNLSASRPQDRQFILSSKKLLLSDSGFYLCAWSRGQSSGNTIYFGEGSWLTVV.

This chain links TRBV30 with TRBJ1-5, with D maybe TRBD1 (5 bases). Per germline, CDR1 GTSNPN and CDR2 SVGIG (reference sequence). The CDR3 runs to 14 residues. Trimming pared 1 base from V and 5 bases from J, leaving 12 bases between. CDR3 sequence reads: CAWSDKTAYQPQHF. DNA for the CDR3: TGTGCCTGGAGTGACAAGACAGCGTATCAGCCCCAGCATTTT.

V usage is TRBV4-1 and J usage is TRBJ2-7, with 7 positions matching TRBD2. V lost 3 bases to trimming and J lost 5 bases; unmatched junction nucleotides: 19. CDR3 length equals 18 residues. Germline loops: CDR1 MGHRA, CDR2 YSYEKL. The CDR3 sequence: CASSQLGVASGGGDEQYF. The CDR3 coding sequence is TGCGCCAGCAGCCAGTTGGGCGTGGCTAGCGGAGGAGGGGACGAGCAGTACTTC.

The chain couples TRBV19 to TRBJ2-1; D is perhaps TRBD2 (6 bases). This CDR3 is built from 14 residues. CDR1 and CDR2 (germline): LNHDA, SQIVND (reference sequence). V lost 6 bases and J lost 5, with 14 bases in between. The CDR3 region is CASRRDPIDNEQFF. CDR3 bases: TGTGCCAGTAGGCGGGACCCAATCGACAATGAGCAGTTCTTC.